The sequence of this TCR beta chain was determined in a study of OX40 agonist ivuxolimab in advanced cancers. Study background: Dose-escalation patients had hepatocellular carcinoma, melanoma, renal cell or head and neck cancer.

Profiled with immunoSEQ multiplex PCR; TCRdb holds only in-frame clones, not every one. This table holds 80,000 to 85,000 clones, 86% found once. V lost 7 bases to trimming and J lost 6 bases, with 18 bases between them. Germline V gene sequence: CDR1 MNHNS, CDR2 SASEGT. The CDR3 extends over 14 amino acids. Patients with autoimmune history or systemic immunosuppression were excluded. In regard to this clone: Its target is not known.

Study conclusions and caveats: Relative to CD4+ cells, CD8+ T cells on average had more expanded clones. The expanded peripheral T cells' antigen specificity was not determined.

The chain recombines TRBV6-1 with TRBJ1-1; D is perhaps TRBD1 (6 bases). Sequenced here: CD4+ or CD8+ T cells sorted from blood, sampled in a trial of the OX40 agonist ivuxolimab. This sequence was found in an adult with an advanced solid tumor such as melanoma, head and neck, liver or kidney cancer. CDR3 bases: TGTGCCAGCAAGGGCTTTCGACAGGACGCTGAAGCTTTCTTT. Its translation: CASKGFRQDAEAFF.